The 8 T cell receptor beta chains reported below all come from one sample, sequenced in a study of blood T cell repertoires in COVID-19. TCRdb's table, derived via immunoSEQ multiplex PCR, lists solely in-frame clones and lacks some. Of some 100,000 clones listed, about 89% were seen once; the top ten hold roughly 0.97%. Sequences were obtained from peripheral blood. The receptors were sampled from a man in his sixties with acute or convalescent COVID-19.

The genes are TRBV28 and TRBJ1-2; TRBD1 might be the D (6 bases). The CDR3 extends over 17 amino acids. CDR1 is MDHEN and CDR2 is SYDVKM in the germline V gene. Trimming pared 4 bases from V and 4 bases from J, leaving 22 bases between. The chain's CDR3 is CASSSNRAPGRTYGYTF. The CDR3 DNA reads TGTGCCAGCAGTTCGAACAGGGCTCCAGGCAGAACCTATGGCTACACCTTC.

The sample holds a few counts of this clone. V is TRBV19 and J is TRBJ2-5, with 9 nucleotides matching TRBD1. Germline values: CDR1 LNHDA, CDR2 SQIVND (reference sequence). The CDR3 loop spans 16 amino acids. V trimming: 4 bases; J trimming: 3 bases; junction bases outside the gene matches: 9. The CDR3 bases are TGTGCCAGTAGTAACCTTGGGACAGGGAAGGAAGAGACCCAGTACTTC. Encoded protein: CASSNLGTGKEETQYF.

The chain carries TRBV5-1 and TRBJ1-3; D remains ambiguous. This CDR3 is 17 amino acids long. The germline gives CDR1 SGHRS, CDR2 YFSETQ. Trimming shortened V by 0 bases and J by 0 bases, and 13 bases separated the two germline ends. CDR3 sequence (DNA): TGCGCCAGCAGCTTGGTTTGGCAGGAACACTCTGGAAACACCATATATTTT. Its translation is CASSLVWQEHSGNTIYF.

The CDR3 coding sequence is TGTGCCAGCAGTTACGGGAGCGGCTACAATGAGCAGTTCTTC. Translating gives CASSYGSGYNEQFF. The chain combines TRBV27 with TRBJ2-1, with D perhaps TRBD2 (6 bases). From germline, CDR1 is MNHEY and CDR2 SMNVEV (reference sequence). Deletions cut 4 bases from V and 3 bases from J, with 10 bases between. The CDR3 loop spans 14 amino acids.

The rearrangement uses TRBV5-4 and TRBJ2-7; TRBD2 aligns across 13 bases. Per germline, CDR1 SGHNT and CDR2 YYREEE (reference sequence). This CDR3 comprises 16 residues. The ends lost 4 bases at V and 5 bases at J; junction bases unmatched: 9. DNA for the CDR3: TGTGCCAGCAGCCCGGGACTAGCGGGAATTCCCAACGAGCAGTACTTC. It yields the protein CASSPGLAGIPNEQYF.

The chain has TRBV28 and TRBJ1-3, with 7 bases lining up with TRBD1. Germline CDR1 MDHEN, CDR2 SYDVKM. There are 17 residues in the CDR3. The V segment lost 5 bases and the J segment 0 bases; nucleotides outside the gene matches: 10. The CDR3 reads CASSRPGQALSGNTIYF. The DNA of the CDR3 is TGTGCCAGCAGTCGACCAGGACAGGCCCTCTCTGGAAACACCATATATTTT.

The chain carries TRBV19 and TRBJ1-5, with D perhaps TRBD1 (5 bases). In germline, CDR1 is LNHDA, CDR2 SQIVND (reference sequence). The CDR3 sequence is 15 residues long. V dropped 1 base and J dropped 1 base, with 8 bases sitting between them. The chain's CDR3 is CASSIASGSNQPQHF. As DNA, the CDR3 is TGTGCCAGTAGTATAGCGTCAGGGAGCAATCAGCCCCAGCATTTT.

The rearrangement joins TRBV7-9 to TRBJ2-6, with 9 bases aligning to TRBD1. The CDR3 runs 18 residues. J lost 2 bases, V lost 5 bases, and 10 bases had no gene match. Per germline, CDR1 SEHNR and CDR2 FQNEAQ (reference sequence). The CDR3 coding sequence is TGTGCCAGCAGCGTCGGGACAGGGAGACGAGCTGGGGCCAACGTCCTGACTTTC. Its protein is CASSVGTGRRAGANVLTF.